The 24 T cell receptor beta chains presented below share a single source sample, sequenced in a study of blood T cell repertoires in COVID-19. Generated by immunoSEQ multiplex PCR, the TCRdb table keeps only in-frame clones and is missing some. The sample lists around 270,000 clones; approximately 86% were seen once. Sequencing used peripheral blood. Every receptor here comes from a man aged 30-40 years with active or convalescent COVID-19.

The rearrangement joins TRBV4-3 to TRBJ1-2; a possible D gene is TRBD1 (5 bases). With 0 bases removed from V and 2 bases from J, the gap between germline ends came to 10 bases. The CDR3 is made up of 15 amino acids. Germline V CDR1 and CDR2: LGHNA, YSLEER. For the CDR3, the DNA is TGCGCCAGCAGCCAAGACTACAGGACGAACTATGGCTACACCTTC. Residues: CASSQDYRTNYGYTF.

The V call is TRBV10-2, the J call TRBJ2-1; 7 bases agree with TRBD1. The CDR3 covers 14 residues. J was trimmed by 3 bases and V by 4 bases; bases with no gene match: 3. CDR1 is WSHSY and CDR2 is SAAADI in the germline V gene. The DNA for the CDR3 is TGCGCCAGCAGTGTGGGGACAGACTACAATGAGCAGTTCTTC. As protein: CASSVGTDYNEQFF.

V is TRBV5-1 and J is TRBJ2-7, with TRBD1 identical over 8 bases. Germline V gene data show CDR1 as SGHRS and CDR2 as YFSETQ. V dropped 4 bases and J dropped 3; count of bases not matched to a gene: 6. This CDR3 spans 14 amino acids. CDR3 sequence: CASSTGTGFYEQYF. The CDR3 DNA reads TGCGCCAGCAGCACCGGGACAGGCTTCTACGAGCAGTACTTC.

This clone has a handful of counts. The chain has TRBV19 and TRBJ1-2, with a tentative D call TRBD1 (5 bases). The V gene's germline CDR1 is LNHDA and CDR2 SQIVND (reference sequence). V was pared by 3 bases and J by 3 bases, with 11 bases between. The CDR3 runs to 14 residues. DNA for the CDR3: TGTGCCAGTAGTATTAGTTTCAGGGACTATGGCTACACCTTC. Encoded protein: CASSISFRDYGYTF. Looking up the rest from reference TRBV19 and TRBJ1-2 gives the full variable domain: DGGITQSPKYLFRKEGQNVTLSCEQNLNHDAMYWYRQDPGQGLRLIYYSQIVNDFQKGDIAEGYSVSREKKESFPLTVTSAQKNPTAFYLCASSISFRDYGYTFGSGTRLTVV.

V is TRBV7-8 and J is TRBJ1-4; 8 bases are a match to TRBD1. Germline V CDR1 and CDR2: SGHVS, FQNEAQ. CDR3 length: 20 residues. The V and J ends lost 0 bases and 3 bases, in that order; junction bases with no gene match: 15. Here the CDR3 reads CASSLAVGQVGFGSNEKLFF. The CDR3 coding sequence is TGTGCCAGCAGCTTAGCGGTGGGACAGGTGGGGTTCGGGTCTAATGAAAAACTGTTTTTT.

This clone was counted between two and nine times. The rearrangement uses TRBV25-1 and TRBJ2-7; 11 bases fit TRBD1. This CDR3 is 15 amino acids long. Looked up from germline, CDR1 is MGHDK and CDR2 is SYGVNS. J gave up 3 bases and V 4 bases, and 5 bases lay outside the gene matches. CDR3 DNA sequence: TGTGCCAGCAGTGTCGCCGGGACAGGGGGCTACGAGCAGTACTTC. Residues: CASSVAGTGGYEQYF.

The chain links TRBV6-2 or TRBV6-3 to TRBJ1-6; perhaps TRBD1 as D (6 bases). Germline assignment: CDR1 MNHEY and CDR2 SVGEGT. V was cut by 4 bases and J by 3 bases, with 16 bases left in between. This CDR3 contains 17 residues. The CDR3 DNA sequence: TGTGCCAGCAGTTTCCTACAGGGAACGGGCTATAATTCACCCCTCCACTTT. Translated: CASSFLQGTGYNSPLHF.

The V and J genes are TRBV15 and TRBJ1-5; TRBD1 is a possible D gene (6 bases). This CDR3 has 16 amino acids. Per germline, CDR1 LNHNV and CDR2 YYDKDF (reference sequence). With 3 bases removed from V and 4 bases from J, the gap between germline ends came to 16 bases. The CDR3 is CATSRNLDSPNQPQHF. The CDR3 DNA reads as TGTGCCACCAGCAGGAACTTGGACAGCCCGAATCAGCCCCAGCATTTT.

V usage is TRBV5-1 and J usage is TRBJ1-1; 7 nucleotides agree with TRBD1. Germline CDR1 SGHRS, CDR2 YFSETQ. This CDR3 comprises 14 residues. The junction had 7 bases not matched to a gene; V was cut back by 5 bases and J by 3 bases. CDR3 region: CASSYRGADTEAFF. The CDR3 DNA reads as TGCGCCAGCAGTTACAGGGGTGCGGACACTGAAGCTTTCTTT.

In this sample, this clone turned up once. This rearrangement joins TRBV5-1 to TRBJ1-1; tentatively, D is TRBD1 (5 bases). The CDR3 spans 13 residues. Trimming cost V 0 bases and J 3 bases, with 6 bases left between them. Germline V gives CDR1 SGHRS, CDR2 YFSETQ. CDR3 sequence (DNA): TGCGCCAGCAGCTTGGCGGGGGACACTGAAGCTTTCTTT. Protein product: CASSLAGDTEAFF.

The V and J genes are TRBV6-2 or TRBV6-3 and TRBJ1-1; weak D call: TRBD1 (5 bases). This CDR3 has 11 residues. Trimming cost V 5 bases and J 8 bases, with 9 bases left between them. Germline loops: CDR1 MNHEY, CDR2 SVGEGT. CDR3 sequence: CASSRQIEAFF. CDR3 sequence (DNA): TGTGCCAGCAGTCGACAGATCGAAGCTTTCTTT.

This clone is a singleton in its sample. The chain recombines TRBV6-5 with TRBJ1-1; TRBD1 matches at 7 bases. The CDR3 is made up of 14 amino acids. Germline V lookup: CDR1 MNHEY, CDR2 SVGAGI. Losses at the gene ends were 5 bases for V and 10 bases for J; bases not matched to a gene: 13. CDR3 region: CASSPGTATSGAFF. The CDR3 DNA sequence: TGTGCCAGCAGTCCTGGGACAGCTACCTCCGGAGCTTTCTTT.

The chain is built from TRBV19 and TRBJ2-1; 13 bases fit TRBD2. The CDR3 sequence is 17 residues long. Germline assignment: CDR1 LNHDA and CDR2 SQIVND (reference sequence). The J segment lost 7 bases and the V segment lost 9 bases, leaving 15 bases of the junction unmatched. The CDR3 loop is CASHLTATSGGYNEQFF. In DNA form, the CDR3 reads TGTGCCAGCCATCTGACAGCGACTAGCGGGGGGTATAATGAGCAGTTCTTC.

The chain is built from TRBV6-1 and TRBJ1-5; D not certain. Per germline, CDR1 MNHNS and CDR2 SASEGT. V was pared by 0 bases and J by 4 bases, with 4 bases between. The CDR3 is 13 amino acids. The CDR3 DNA reads TGTGCCAGCAGTGAAGCCCCTAATCAGCCCCAGCATTTT. Translating it yields CASSEAPNQPQHF.

The gene calls are TRBV5-1 and TRBJ2-5, with 11 positions matching TRBD2. V lost 0 bases and J lost 0; bases outside the gene matches: 4. Germline V gene sequence: CDR1 SGHRS, CDR2 YFSETQ. The CDR3 extends over 17 amino acids. The CDR3 DNA reads as TGCGCCAGCAGCTTGGCCCCTAGCGGGGGGTACCAAGAGACCCAGTACTTC. Its protein is CASSLAPSGGYQETQYF.

A note on this clone: Other nucleotide sequences from this sample produce the same CDR3. The gene calls are TRBV29-1 and TRBJ2-5, with TRBD1 matching 10 bases. CDR3 length equals 12 residues. Germline values: CDR1 SQVTM, CDR2 ANQGSEA. V dropped 4 bases and J dropped 5; count of bases not matched to a gene: 1. The CDR3: CSVGTGGETQYF. The CDR3 DNA is TGCAGCGTTGGGACAGGGGGGGAGACCCAGTACTTC.

The chain couples TRBV7-8 to TRBJ2-5; D call uncertain. Germline values: CDR1 SGHVS, CDR2 FQNEAQ. Trimming removed 0 bases at V and 0 bases at J, with 11 bases between. The CDR3 runs to 16 residues. CDR3 DNA: TGTGCCAGCAGCTTAGCCTCCCAGAAGTACCAAGAGACCCAGTACTTC. This codes for CASSLASQKYQETQYF.

J is TRBJ2-1 and V is TRBV6-5, with D possibly matching TRBD2 (5 bases). Trimming left V 2 bases short and J 9 bases short, with 14 bases between. The CDR3 is 14 amino acids. CDR1 and CDR2 (germline): MNHEY, SVGAGI. CDR3 protein: CASSYGILESEQFF. The DNA of the CDR3 is TGTGCCAGCAGTTACGGAATACTAGAGAGTGAGCAGTTCTTC.

This chain links TRBV2 with TRBJ1-5, with D perhaps TRBD1 (5 bases). V was clipped by 5 bases and J by 0 bases, with 11 bases between them. The CDR3 is made up of 15 amino acids. Germline-derived CDR1 and CDR2 are SNHLY and FYNNEI. CDR3 sequence: CASSPGYHSNQPQHF. The CDR3 DNA is TGTGCCAGCAGTCCAGGGTACCATAGCAATCAGCCCCAGCATTTT.

The chain couples TRBV29-1 to TRBJ1-2; the D gene is possibly TRBD1 (6 bases). CDR1 is SQVTM, CDR2 ANQGSEA, per germline. Trimming took off 6 bases at V and 2 bases at J, with 10 bases between the two ends. This CDR3 has 12 residues. The CDR3 coding sequence is TGCAGCGTGCTGGACAGCAACTATGGCTACACCTTC. This codes for CSVLDSNYGYTF.

V and J are TRBV18 and TRBJ2-7, with D unresolved. Germline V CDR1 and CDR2: KGHSH, LQKENI. This CDR3 is 14 amino acids long. V was shortened by 3 bases and J by 1 base, with 10 bases between the two germline ends. The CDR3 region is CASSPAVNSYEQYF. The CDR3 nucleotides read TGTGCCAGCTCACCGGCGGTTAATTCCTACGAGCAGTACTTC.

The gene calls are TRBV4-2 and TRBJ2-2; weak D call: TRBD1 (5 bases). The V gene's germline CDR1 is LGHNA and CDR2 YNFKEQ. The V and J ends lost 0 bases and 6 bases respectively, with 17 bases between them. The CDR3 spans 17 residues. CDR3 loop: CASSQDVLAGQAGELFF. CDR3 bases: TGTGCCAGCAGCCAAGATGTTCTGGCAGGGCAGGCCGGGGAGCTGTTTTTT.

The chain employs TRBV9 and TRBJ1-1; no clear D gene. The germline CDR1 and CDR2 sequences are SGDLS and YYNGEE. This CDR3 contains 15 residues. Trimming removed 4 bases at V and 7 bases at J, with 20 bases between. In nucleotides, the CDR3 is TGTGCCAGCAGCACCCCACCCCCGGGAGGTGTTGAAGCTTTCTTT. Amino acid sequence: CASSTPPPGGVEAFF.

For the CDR3, the DNA is TGTGCCAGCAGACTAGCCTCCTACGAGCAGTACTTC. This gives the protein CASRLASYEQYF. The gene calls are TRBV2 and TRBJ2-7; tentatively, D is TRBD2 (6 bases). V dropped 6 bases and J dropped 0 bases, with 6 bases sitting between them. The CDR3 sequence is 12 residues long. CDR1 SNHLY and CDR2 FYNNEI come from the germline V gene.